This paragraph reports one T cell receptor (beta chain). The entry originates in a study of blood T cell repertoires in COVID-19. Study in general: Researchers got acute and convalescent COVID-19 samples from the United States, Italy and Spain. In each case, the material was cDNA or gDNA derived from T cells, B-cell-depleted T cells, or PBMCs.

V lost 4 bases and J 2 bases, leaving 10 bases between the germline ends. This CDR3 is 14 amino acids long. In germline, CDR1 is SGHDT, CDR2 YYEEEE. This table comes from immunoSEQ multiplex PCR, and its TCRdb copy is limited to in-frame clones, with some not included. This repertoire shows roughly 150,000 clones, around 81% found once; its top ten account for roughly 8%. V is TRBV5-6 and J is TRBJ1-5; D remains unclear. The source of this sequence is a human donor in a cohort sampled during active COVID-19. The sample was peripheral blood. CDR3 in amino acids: CASSVISGNQPQHF. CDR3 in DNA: TGTGCCAGCAGCGTTATATCTGGCAATCAGCCCCAGCATTTT.